This T cell receptor (beta chain) was identified in a study of blood T cell repertoires in COVID-19. Turning to the study itself: Samples of COVID-19 (acute and convalescent) were obtained from the United States, Italy and Spain. Sources were T cells, B-cell-depleted T cells, or PBMCs; the material itself was cDNA or gDNA.

This clone was observed a single time. The CDR3 runs 14 residues. Trimming removed 3 bases from V and 6 bases from J; junction bases left unmatched: 5. Per germline, CDR1 SGHRS and CDR2 YFSETQ. The protocol was immunoSEQ multiplex PCR, while the TCRdb copy is restricted to in-frame clones and leaves out a portion. The sample includes approximately 200,000 clones, roughly 88% of them seen just once. This clonotype was obtained from a human donor with active or convalescent COVID-19. The donor label of this sample is uncertain. The sequenced sample was peripheral blood. The rearrangement joins TRBV5-1 to TRBJ1-4, with 7 bases fitting TRBD1. In nucleotides, the CDR3 is TGCGCCAGCAGCTCGCAGGGGGAGGATGAAAAACTGTTTTTT. Translated: CASSSQGEDEKLFF. Full variable domain (outside the CDR3, taken from reference TRBV5-1 and TRBJ1-4): KAGVTQTPRYLIKTRGQQVTLSCSPISGHRSVSWYQQTPGQGLQFLFEYFSETQRNKGNFPGRFSGRQFSNSRSEMNVSTLELGDSALYLCASSSQGEDEKLFFGSGTQLSVL.